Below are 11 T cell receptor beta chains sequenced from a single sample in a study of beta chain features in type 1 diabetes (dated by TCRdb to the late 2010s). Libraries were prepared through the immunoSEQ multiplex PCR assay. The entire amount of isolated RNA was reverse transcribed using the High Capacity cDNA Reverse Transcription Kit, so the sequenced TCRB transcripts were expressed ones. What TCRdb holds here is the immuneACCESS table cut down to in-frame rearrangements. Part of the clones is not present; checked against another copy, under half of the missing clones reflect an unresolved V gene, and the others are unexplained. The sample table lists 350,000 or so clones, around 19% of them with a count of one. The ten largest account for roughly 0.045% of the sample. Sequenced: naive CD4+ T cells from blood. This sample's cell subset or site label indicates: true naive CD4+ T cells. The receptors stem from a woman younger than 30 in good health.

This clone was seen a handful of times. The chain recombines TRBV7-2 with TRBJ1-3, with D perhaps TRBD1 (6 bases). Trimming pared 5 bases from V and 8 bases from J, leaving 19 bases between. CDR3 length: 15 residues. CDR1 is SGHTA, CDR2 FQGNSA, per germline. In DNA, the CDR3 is TGTGCCAGCAGCAAAGACAGGACCGGGATGGACACCATATATTTT. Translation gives CASSKDRTGMDTIYF.

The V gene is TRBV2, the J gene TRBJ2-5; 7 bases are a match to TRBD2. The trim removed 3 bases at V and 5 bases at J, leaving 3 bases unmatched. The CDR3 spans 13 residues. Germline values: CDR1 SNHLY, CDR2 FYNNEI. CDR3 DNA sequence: TGTGCCAGCAGTGAGGGACTAAGGGAGACCCAGTACTTC. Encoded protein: CASSEGLRETQYF.

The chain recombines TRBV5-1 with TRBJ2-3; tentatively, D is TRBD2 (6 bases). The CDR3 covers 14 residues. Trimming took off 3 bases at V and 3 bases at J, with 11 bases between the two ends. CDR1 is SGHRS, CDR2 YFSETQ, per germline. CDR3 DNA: TGCGCCAGCAGCTCCGGAGGGGAGACAGATACGCAGTATTTT. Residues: CASSSGGETDTQYF.

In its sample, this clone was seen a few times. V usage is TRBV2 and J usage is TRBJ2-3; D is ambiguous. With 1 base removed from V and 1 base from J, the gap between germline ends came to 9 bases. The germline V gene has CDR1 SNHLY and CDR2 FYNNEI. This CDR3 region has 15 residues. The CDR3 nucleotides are TGTGCCAGCAGTGAAGTCCTGAGCGGCACAGATACGCAGTATTTT. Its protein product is CASSEVLSGTDTQYF.

The CDR3 DNA is TGTGCCAGCAGCTTCCTCAGGGGAACAGATACGCAGTATTTT. This codes for CASSFLRGTDTQYF. J is TRBJ2-3 and V is TRBV7-2; TRBD1 is a possible D gene (6 bases). This CDR3 is 14 amino acids long. V lost 3 bases, J lost 3 bases, and 10 bases lay in between. CDR1 is SGHTA, CDR2 FQGNSA, per germline.

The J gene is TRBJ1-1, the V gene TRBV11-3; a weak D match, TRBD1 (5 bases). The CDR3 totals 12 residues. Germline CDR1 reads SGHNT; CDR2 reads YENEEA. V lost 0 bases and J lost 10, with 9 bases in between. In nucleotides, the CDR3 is TGTGCCAGCAGCTTAGATCAGCAGGGAGCTTTCTTT. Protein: CASSLDQQGAFF.

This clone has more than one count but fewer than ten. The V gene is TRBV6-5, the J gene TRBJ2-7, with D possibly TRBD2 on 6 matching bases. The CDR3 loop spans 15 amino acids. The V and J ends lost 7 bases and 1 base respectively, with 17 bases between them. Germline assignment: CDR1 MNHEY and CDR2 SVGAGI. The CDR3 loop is CASTRRGGTSYEQYF. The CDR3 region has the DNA TGTGCCAGCACCCGGAGGGGAGGTACGTCCTACGAGCAGTACTTC.

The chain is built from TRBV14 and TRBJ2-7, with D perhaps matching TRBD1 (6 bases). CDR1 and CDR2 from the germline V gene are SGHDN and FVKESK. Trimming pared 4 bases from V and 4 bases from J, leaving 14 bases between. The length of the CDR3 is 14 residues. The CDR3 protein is CASSRHTQGYEQYF. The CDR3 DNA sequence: TGTGCCAGCAGCCGGCACACTCAGGGGTACGAGCAGTACTTC.

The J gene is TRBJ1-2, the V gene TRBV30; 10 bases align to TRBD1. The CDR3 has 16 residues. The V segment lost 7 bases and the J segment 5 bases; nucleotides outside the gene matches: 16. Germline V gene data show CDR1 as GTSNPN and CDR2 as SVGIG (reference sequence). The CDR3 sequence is CAFSRGQGLKGYGYTF. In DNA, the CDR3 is TGTGCCTTTTCCCGGGGACAGGGGCTTAAGGGGTATGGCTACACCTTC.

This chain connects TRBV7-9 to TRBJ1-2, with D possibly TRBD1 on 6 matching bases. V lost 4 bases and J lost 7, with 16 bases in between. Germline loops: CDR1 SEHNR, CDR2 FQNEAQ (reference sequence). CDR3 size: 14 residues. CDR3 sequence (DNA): TGTGCCAGCAGCTCCTACGGGGGGGCAGGTGGCTACACCTTC. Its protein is CASSSYGGAGGYTF.

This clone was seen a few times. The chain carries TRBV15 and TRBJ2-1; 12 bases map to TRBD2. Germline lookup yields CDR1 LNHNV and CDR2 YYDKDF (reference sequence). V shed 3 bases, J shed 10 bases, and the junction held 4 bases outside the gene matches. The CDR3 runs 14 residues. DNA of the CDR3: TGTGCCACCAGCAGGGCTAGCGGGAGGGGCGAGCAGTTCTTC. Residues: CATSRASGRGEQFF.